This is a list of T cell receptor beta chains from one sample in a study of shared clonotypes between healthy human individuals. Using immunoSEQ multiplex PCR, the repertoire was profiled, and TCRdb retains in-frame clones only, with some absent. Of hundreds of thousands of clones listed, approximately 96% are singletons. Sequenced material: naive CD8+ T cells sorted from blood. The origin of the receptors is a man aged 25-40 years in good health. CDR3s include the opening cysteine and the closing phenylalanine or tryptophan. D genes are given only for firm matches. The size of a clone is reported for some rows only, either as once, few or many, or as a class for expanded clones.

v_call: TRBV28
j_call: TRBJ2-1
d_call: TRBD2
clone_size: .
cdr3_length: 22
cdr3_nt: TGTGCCAGCAGTTTTGACCTAAGGAGGGCTAGCGGGACTGGGGCAATAATTGAAGAGCAGTTCTTC
cdr3_aa: CASSFDLRRASGTGAIIEEQFF

v_call: TRBV27
j_call: TRBJ2-1
d_call: .
clone_size: .
cdr3_length: 12
cdr3_nt: TGTGCCAGCAGTTTCAACAGGAATGAGCAGTTCTTC
cdr3_aa: CASSFNRNEQFF

v_call: TRBV7-9
j_call: TRBJ2-1
d_call: TRBD2
clone_size: .
cdr3_length: 15
cdr3_nt: TGTGCCAGCAAGGCACTAGCGGGAGTTTTGCATGAGCAGTTCTTC
cdr3_aa: CASKALAGVLHEQFF

v_call: TRBV29-1
j_call: TRBJ2-7
d_call: .
clone_size: .
cdr3_length: 13
cdr3_nt: TGCAGCGTTGAGGCCAGGGGGACTTCCGAGCAGTACTTC
cdr3_aa: CSVEARGTSEQYF

v_call: TRBV29-1
j_call: TRBJ1-2
d_call: .
clone_size: .
cdr3_length: 18
cdr3_nt: TGCAGCGTTGAAGATAATGTGATCGTCGAGGGAATTCTCGATGGCTACACCTTC
cdr3_aa: CSVEDNVIVEGILDGYTF

v_call: TRBV7-2
j_call: TRBJ2-2
d_call: .
clone_size: .
cdr3_length: 13
cdr3_nt: TGTGCCAGCAGCTTATGGTTGTCCGGGGAGCTGTTTTTT
cdr3_aa: CASSLWLSGELFF

v_call: TRBV7-9
j_call: TRBJ2-1
d_call: .
clone_size: .
cdr3_length: 12
cdr3_nt: TGTGCCAGCAGCTTAGTTCACCATGAGCAGTTCTTC
cdr3_aa: CASSLVHHEQFF

v_call: TRBV28
j_call: TRBJ2-7
d_call: TRBD2
clone_size: .
cdr3_length: 15
cdr3_nt: TGTGCCAGCAGTAGTCGACGGGAGGGCTTGTACGAGCAGTACTTC
cdr3_aa: CASSSRREGLYEQYF

v_call: TRBV21-1
j_call: TRBJ1-5
d_call: .
clone_size: .
cdr3_length: 16
cdr3_nt: TGTGCCAGCAGCAAAGACTGGGCTTATAGCAATCAGCCCCAGCATTTT
cdr3_aa: CASSKDWAYSNQPQHF

v_call: TRBV4-1
j_call: TRBJ2-3
d_call: TRBD2
clone_size: once
cdr3_length: 16
cdr3_nt: TGCGCCAGCAGCCAGAGAGCGGGGGACGGGACAGATACGCAGTATTTT
cdr3_aa: CASSQRAGDGTDTQYF

v_call: TRBV15
j_call: TRBJ2-1
d_call: TRBD2
clone_size: .
cdr3_length: 13
cdr3_nt: TGTGCCACCGCTAGCGGAGGATACAATGAGCAGTTCTTC
cdr3_aa: CATASGGYNEQFF

v_call: TRBV4-3
j_call: TRBJ1-3
d_call: TRBD1
clone_size: .
cdr3_length: 16
cdr3_nt: TGCGCCAGCAGCCTAGACAGGGGGTACTCTGGAAACACCATATATTTT
cdr3_aa: CASSLDRGYSGNTIYF

v_call: TRBV18
j_call: TRBJ2-1
d_call: .
clone_size: .
cdr3_length: 14
cdr3_nt: TGTGCCAGCTCACCAGGGAGCTCCTACAATGAGCAGTTCTTC
cdr3_aa: CASSPGSSYNEQFF

v_call: TRBV11-3
j_call: TRBJ2-1
d_call: TRBD2
clone_size: .
cdr3_length: 16
cdr3_nt: TGTGCCAGCAGCCCTCGGACTAGCGGGGTCTACAATGAGCAGTTCTTC
cdr3_aa: CASSPRTSGVYNEQFF

v_call: TRBV19
j_call: TRBJ2-1
d_call: TRBD1
clone_size: .
cdr3_length: 15
cdr3_nt: TGTGCCAGTAGTATCCACAGGGGCCCCTACAATGAGCAGTTCTTC
cdr3_aa: CASSIHRGPYNEQFF

v_call: TRBV11-2
j_call: TRBJ2-7
d_call: TRBD2
clone_size: .
cdr3_length: 14
cdr3_nt: TGTGCCAGCAGCTTGCTAGCGGGAACCTACGAGCAGTACTTC
cdr3_aa: CASSLLAGTYEQYF

v_call: TRBV6-1
j_call: TRBJ2-2
d_call: .
clone_size: .
cdr3_length: 15
cdr3_nt: TGTGCCAGCAGTGAACCGGCAGGGAACACCGGGGAGCTGTTTTTT
cdr3_aa: CASSEPAGNTGELFF

v_call: TRBV7-8
j_call: TRBJ2-2
d_call: TRBD1
clone_size: .
cdr3_length: 14
cdr3_nt: TGTGCCAGCAGCTTAGGGACAGGTATCGGGGAGCTGTTTTTT
cdr3_aa: CASSLGTGIGELFF

v_call: TRBV15
j_call: TRBJ2-1
d_call: TRBD1
clone_size: .
cdr3_length: 14
cdr3_nt: TGTGCCACCAGCAGAGTTTCAGGGGGCAATGAGCAGTTCTTC
cdr3_aa: CATSRVSGGNEQFF

v_call: TRBV4-1
j_call: TRBJ2-5
d_call: .
clone_size: .
cdr3_length: 13
cdr3_nt: TGCGCCAGCAGCCAAGAATTCTCAGAGACCCAGTACTTC
cdr3_aa: CASSQEFSETQYF

v_call: TRBV15
j_call: TRBJ2-7
d_call: .
clone_size: .
cdr3_length: 15
cdr3_nt: TGTGCCACCAGCAGAGGCAGCTCGGGGACCTACGAGCAGTACTTC
cdr3_aa: CATSRGSSGTYEQYF

v_call: TRBV9
j_call: TRBJ2-1
d_call: TRBD2
clone_size: .
cdr3_length: 15
cdr3_nt: TGTGCCAGCAGCGTAGGGACTAGCGGATACAATGAGCAGTTCTTC
cdr3_aa: CASSVGTSGYNEQFF

v_call: TRBV9
j_call: TRBJ2-1
d_call: .
clone_size: .
cdr3_length: 14
cdr3_nt: TGTGCCAGCACTTCCCGGGGCTACCACAATGAGCAGTTCTTC
cdr3_aa: CASTSRGYHNEQFF

v_call: TRBV25-1
j_call: TRBJ1-5
d_call: .
clone_size: .
cdr3_length: 15
cdr3_nt: TGTGCCAGGAGAAGAAGGTCGCAGGGAAATCAGCCCCAGCATTTT
cdr3_aa: CARRRRSQGNQPQHF

v_call: TRBV30
j_call: TRBJ1-5
d_call: TRBD1
clone_size: .
cdr3_length: 14
cdr3_nt: TGTGCCTGGAGTGTCGGACAGGGCAATCAGCCCCAGCATTTT
cdr3_aa: CAWSVGQGNQPQHF

v_call: TRBV19
j_call: TRBJ2-2
d_call: .
clone_size: few
cdr3_length: 15
cdr3_nt: TGTGCCAGTAGCCCGGGCCCCTCGAACACCGGGGAGCTGTTTTTT
cdr3_aa: CASSPGPSNTGELFF

v_call: TRBV19
j_call: TRBJ1-1
d_call: .
clone_size: .
cdr3_length: 14
cdr3_nt: TGTGCCAGTAGTATGGGGGGGATGAACACTGAAGCTTTCTTT
cdr3_aa: CASSMGGMNTEAFF

v_call: TRBV7-8
j_call: TRBJ2-3
d_call: .
clone_size: .
cdr3_length: 15
cdr3_nt: TGTGCCAGCAGCTTAGTAGGGGGGACCACAGATACGCAGTATTTT
cdr3_aa: CASSLVGGTTDTQYF

v_call: TRBV19
j_call: TRBJ1-5
d_call: .
clone_size: .
cdr3_length: 14
cdr3_nt: TGTGCCAGTACCTCGGGGGGGCTGGGGCAGCCCCAGCATTTT
cdr3_aa: CASTSGGLGQPQHF

v_call: TRBV7-9
j_call: TRBJ2-5
d_call: .
clone_size: .
cdr3_length: 15
cdr3_nt: TGTGCCAGCAGCCCATCCGAGACATCACAAGAGACCCAGTACTTC
cdr3_aa: CASSPSETSQETQYF

v_call: TRBV11-2
j_call: TRBJ1-1
d_call: TRBD1
clone_size: .
cdr3_length: 15
cdr3_nt: TGTGCCAGCAGCCCCCACTCGACAGGGTACACTGAAGCTTTCTTT
cdr3_aa: CASSPHSTGYTEAFF

v_call: TRBV2
j_call: TRBJ2-2
d_call: .
clone_size: once
cdr3_length: 11
cdr3_nt: TGTGCCAGTATATCCGCCGGGGAGCTGTTTTTT
cdr3_aa: CASISAGELFF

v_call: TRBV4-1
j_call: TRBJ2-3
d_call: TRBD2
clone_size: .
cdr3_length: 15
cdr3_nt: TGCGCCAGCAGCCAAGGGCTAGCGGAGGCAGATACGCAGTATTTT
cdr3_aa: CASSQGLAEADTQYF

v_call: TRBV7-9
j_call: TRBJ2-2
d_call: TRBD1
clone_size: .
cdr3_length: 15
cdr3_nt: TGTGCCAGCAGCACCCCGGACAGGGAGGCCGGGGAGCTGTTTTTT
cdr3_aa: CASSTPDREAGELFF

v_call: TRBV5-5
j_call: TRBJ2-3
d_call: .
clone_size: .
cdr3_length: 16
cdr3_nt: TGTGCCAGCAGCTTGTTCGAGGTCAGAAGCACAGATACGCAGTATTTT
cdr3_aa: CASSLFEVRSTDTQYF

v_call: TRBV28
j_call: TRBJ2-7
d_call: .
clone_size: .
cdr3_length: 14
cdr3_nt: TGTGCCAGCAGTTTTACCTTGGGAGCGAACGAGCAGTACTTC
cdr3_aa: CASSFTLGANEQYF

v_call: TRBV7-8
j_call: TRBJ2-5
d_call: TRBD2
clone_size: .
cdr3_length: 16
cdr3_nt: TGTGCCAGCAGCCCCCACCTAGCGGAGTCCCAAGAGACCCAGTACTTC
cdr3_aa: CASSPHLAESQETQYF

v_call: TRBV27
j_call: TRBJ2-7
d_call: .
clone_size: .
cdr3_length: 13
cdr3_nt: TGTGCCAGCAGTTTACGGTCCCCCTACGAGCAGTACTTC
cdr3_aa: CASSLRSPYEQYF

v_call: TRBV19
j_call: TRBJ1-2
d_call: TRBD1
clone_size: .
cdr3_length: 15
cdr3_nt: TGTGCCAGTAGTCCTTGGACAGGAGGAGGCGGCGGCTACACCTTC
cdr3_aa: CASSPWTGGGGGYTF

v_call: TRBV27
j_call: TRBJ2-2
d_call: .
clone_size: .
cdr3_length: 13
cdr3_nt: TGTGCCAGCCAAGATACGAACACCGGGGAGCTGTTTTTT
cdr3_aa: CASQDTNTGELFF

v_call: TRBV7-9
j_call: TRBJ2-7
d_call: TRBD2
clone_size: .
cdr3_length: 15
cdr3_nt: TGTGCCAGCAGCTTAGTGGCGGGAGCCACCTACGAGCAGTACTTC
cdr3_aa: CASSLVAGATYEQYF

v_call: TRBV28
j_call: TRBJ2-2
d_call: TRBD2
clone_size: .
cdr3_length: 15
cdr3_nt: TGTGCCAGCAGCAATCGACTAGCGGGAGTCGGGGAGCTGTTTTTT
cdr3_aa: CASSNRLAGVGELFF

v_call: TRBV7-2
j_call: TRBJ1-5
d_call: .
clone_size: .
cdr3_length: 18
cdr3_nt: TGTGCCAGCAGCTTACAGGACATGCCCCATTTGGGCAATCAGCCCCAGCATTTT
cdr3_aa: CASSLQDMPHLGNQPQHF

v_call: TRBV28
j_call: TRBJ2-7
d_call: TRBD1
clone_size: .
cdr3_length: 14
cdr3_nt: TGTGCCAGCAGCCACAGGGGGCCTAGGTACGAGCAGTACTTC
cdr3_aa: CASSHRGPRYEQYF

v_call: TRBV7-9
j_call: TRBJ2-1
d_call: TRBD2
clone_size: .
cdr3_length: 16
cdr3_nt: TGTGCCAGCAGCTCTAGCGGTTGGAGCTCCTACAATGAGCAGTTCTTC
cdr3_aa: CASSSSGWSSYNEQFF

v_call: TRBV7-8
j_call: TRBJ2-7
d_call: .
clone_size: .
cdr3_length: 14
cdr3_nt: TGTGCCAGCAGCTTAGAAGACAGATCCTACGAGCAGTACTTC
cdr3_aa: CASSLEDRSYEQYF

v_call: TRBV14
j_call: TRBJ1-3
d_call: .
clone_size: .
cdr3_length: 13
cdr3_nt: TGTGCCAGCAGTCCTCGTCCCGGAAACACCATATATTTT
cdr3_aa: CASSPRPGNTIYF

v_call: TRBV9
j_call: TRBJ2-1
d_call: TRBD2
clone_size: .
cdr3_length: 16
cdr3_nt: TGTGCCAGCAGCGCTCGGGTAGCGGGAGTTAACAATGAGCAGTTCTTC
cdr3_aa: CASSARVAGVNNEQFF

v_call: TRBV2
j_call: TRBJ1-2
d_call: .
clone_size: .
cdr3_length: 12
cdr3_nt: TGTGCCAGCAGTGAAAGGAGCTATGGCTACACCTTC
cdr3_aa: CASSERSYGYTF

v_call: TRBV5-1
j_call: TRBJ2-1
d_call: TRBD1
clone_size: .
cdr3_length: 13
cdr3_nt: TGCGCCAGCAGCTGGGACAGCTACAATGAGCAGTTCTTC
cdr3_aa: CASSWDSYNEQFF

v_call: TRBV4-1
j_call: TRBJ1-2
d_call: .
clone_size: .
cdr3_length: 18
cdr3_nt: TGCGCCAGCAGCCAAGAGGCAGGGCACTTTGGGCGTCTCGATGGCTACACCTTC
cdr3_aa: CASSQEAGHFGRLDGYTF

v_call: TRBV7-9
j_call: TRBJ2-1
d_call: TRBD2
clone_size: .
cdr3_length: 15
cdr3_nt: TGTGCCAGCAGCTTTGCTCGCGGGAGCGTGGATGAGCAGTTCTTC
cdr3_aa: CASSFARGSVDEQFF

v_call: TRBV7-2
j_call: TRBJ1-1
d_call: TRBD1
clone_size: .
cdr3_length: 14
cdr3_nt: TGTGCCAGCAGCCTCAGGGGGCGAGTAGTTGTAGCTTTCTTT
cdr3_aa: CASSLRGRVVVAFF